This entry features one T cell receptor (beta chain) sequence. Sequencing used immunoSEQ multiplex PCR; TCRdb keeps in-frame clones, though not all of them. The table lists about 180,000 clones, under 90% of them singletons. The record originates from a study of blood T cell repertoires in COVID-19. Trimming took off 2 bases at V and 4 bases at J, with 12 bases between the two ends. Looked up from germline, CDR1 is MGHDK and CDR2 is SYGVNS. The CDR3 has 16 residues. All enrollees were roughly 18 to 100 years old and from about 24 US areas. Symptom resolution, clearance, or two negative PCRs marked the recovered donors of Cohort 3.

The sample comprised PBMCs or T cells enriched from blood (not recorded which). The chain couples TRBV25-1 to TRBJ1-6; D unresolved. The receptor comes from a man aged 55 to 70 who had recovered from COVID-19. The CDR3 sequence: CASSEQKRGYNSPLHF. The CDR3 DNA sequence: TGTGCCAGCAGTGAACAAAAACGGGGATATAATTCACCCCTCCACTTT.